The 15 T cell receptor beta chains given below trace back to one sample, sequenced in a study of T cell repertoires in cytomegalovirus infection. Antigens of these TCRs are unknown. One entry per CDR3 protein, called by TCRdb with MiXCR from the reads. Of about 920,000 distinct CDR3 sequences listed, around 29% are singletons. The input for sequencing was cultured CD8+ T cells from PBMCs, taken from culture after CMV antigen stimulation. The receptors were sampled from a human donor in good health (CMV status not recorded). Some clones in this sample may be carry-over from other donors' samples.

The chain joins TRBV7-9 to TRBJ2-2; unclear D gene. V lost 5 bases and J lost 3, with 7 bases in between. The germline V gene encodes CDR1 SEHNR and CDR2 FQNEAQ (reference sequence). CDR3 length: 13 amino acids. CDR3 amino acids: CASSERYTGELFF. CDR3 nucleotide sequence: TGTGCCAGCAGCGAAAGATACACCGGGGAGCTGTTTTTT.

At least ten counts were recorded for this clonotype. This sequence joins TRBV7-2 and TRBJ2-2; D possibly corresponds to TRBD1 (6 bases). V was clipped by 3 bases and J by 2 bases, with 10 bases between them. Germline V gives CDR1 SGHTA, CDR2 FQGNSA. The CDR3 is made up of 15 amino acids. The CDR3 sequence: CASSFTGTNTGELFF. DNA of the CDR3: TGTGCCAGCAGCTTCACAGGGACAAACACCGGGGAGCTGTTTTTT.

This rearrangement joins TRBV6-2 or TRBV6-3 to TRBJ2-7; 9 bases are a match to TRBD1. J lost 2 bases, V lost 0 bases, and 5 bases had no gene match. Germline CDR1 reads MNHEY; CDR2 reads SVGEGT. The CDR3 is made up of 16 amino acids. This chain's CDR3 is CASSYSRTGETYEQYV. The DNA of the CDR3 is TGTGCCAGCAGTTACTCAAGGACAGGGGAGACCTACGAGCAGTACGTC.

The chain recombines TRBV20-1 with TRBJ1-1; D is unresolved. Germline CDR1 and CDR2: DFQATT and SNEGSKA (reference sequence). V was cut by 4 bases and J by 1 base, with 10 bases left in between. The CDR3 contains 13 residues. The CDR3 region has the DNA TGCAGTGCTACCCTGCCAGAGAACACTGAAGCTTTCTTT. It codes for CSATLPENTEAFF.

The rearrangement uses TRBV25-1 and TRBJ2-1; D is ambiguous. V was pared by 6 bases and J by 1 base, with 7 bases between. In germline, CDR1 is MGHDK, CDR2 SYGVNS. The CDR3 has 13 residues. The DNA of the CDR3 is TGTGCCAGCAGGTCCCTTTCCTACAATGAGCAGTTCTTC. Its protein product is CASRSLSYNEQFF.

The rearrangement links TRBV27 to TRBJ2-5, with D possibly TRBD2 on 6 matching bases. The V gene lost 2 bases and the J gene lost 3 bases, with 13 bases spanning the gap. CDR1 and CDR2 from the germline V gene are MNHEY and SMNVEV (reference sequence). The CDR3 totals 15 residues. The CDR3 bases are TGTGCCAGCAGTTTAGGAGGGTATCTAAAAGAGACCCAGTACTTC. Translated, it gives CASSLGGYLKETQYF.

This chain connects TRBV12-3 or TRBV12-4 to TRBJ1-2; weak D call: TRBD1 (5 bases). The CDR3 has 15 amino acids. Trimming removed 3 bases from V and 3 bases from J, with 14 bases in between. The CDR3 sequence is CASSFGVQDYYGYTF. The DNA of the CDR3 is TGTGCCAGCAGTTTTGGGGTACAGGATTACTATGGCTACACCTTC.

This chain joins TRBV12-3 or TRBV12-4 and TRBJ2-5, with a weak D call TRBD2 (7 bases). CDR3 size: 15 residues. V was clipped by 4 bases and J by 9 bases, with 21 bases between them. The CDR3 nucleotides are TGTGCCAGCAGTTCCCCGCTGGGGGGGCCCGGGGCCCAGTACTTC. This gives the protein CASSSPLGGPGAQYF.

This clonotype was detected only a few times. The rearrangement joins TRBV12-5 to TRBJ2-1, with 9 positions matching TRBD1. CDR1 is LGHNT and CDR2 is FRNRAP in the germline V gene. CDR3 length equals 18 residues. The trim removed 3 bases at V and 1 base at J, leaving 10 bases unmatched. The CDR3 sequence is CASGFLLRDRESYNEQFF. CDR3 in DNA: TGTGCTAGTGGTTTCCTTCTCCGGGACAGGGAATCCTACAATGAGCAGTTCTTC.

The genes are TRBV3-1 and TRBJ2-7, with D possibly being TRBD2 (6 bases). The ends were cut back, 4 bases at V and 3 bases at J, with 16 bases in the middle. Per germline, CDR1 LGHDT and CDR2 YNNKEL (reference sequence). The CDR3 runs to 15 residues. This chain's CDR3 is CASSPSSGLSYEQYF. In DNA form, the CDR3 reads TGTGCCAGCAGCCCGTCGTCGGGACTTAGCTACGAGCAGTACTTC.

This clonotype was seen ten or more times. This chain links TRBV6-6 with TRBJ1-6, with D possibly TRBD1 on 5 matching bases. Germline V CDR1 and CDR2: MNHNY, SVGAGI (reference sequence). V was clipped by 7 bases and J by 8 bases, with 15 bases between them. The CDR3 spans 14 residues. The CDR3: CASNKRGVDSPLHF. CDR3 coding DNA: TGTGCCAGCAACAAGAGGGGCGTAGATTCACCCCTCCACTTT.

This chain links TRBV6-2 or TRBV6-3 with TRBJ1-4; D is ambiguous. Per the germline V gene, CDR1 is MNHEY and CDR2 is SVGEGT. The CDR3 has 14 residues. V was shortened by 2 bases and J by 2 bases, with 6 bases between the two germline ends. CDR3 in DNA: TGTGCCAGCAGTTACCGACGGACTAATGAAAAACTGTTTTTT. Translated: CASSYRRTNEKLFF.

At least ten counts were recorded for this clonotype. This chain connects TRBV7-2 to TRBJ2-1, with 11 nucleotides matching TRBD2. After removal of 3 bases from V and 8 bases from J, the junction contained 3 bases not matched to a gene. CDR3 size: 14 residues. CDR1 and CDR2 from the germline V gene are SGHTA and FQGNSA. CDR3 coding DNA: TGTGCCAGCAGCTTTAGCGGGGGGGCCGATGAGCAGTTCTTC. Translating gives CASSFSGGADEQFF.

This clonotype has more than one count but fewer than ten. This sequence joins TRBV7-6 and TRBJ1-2, with D perhaps matching TRBD1 (5 bases). The CDR3 length is 13 residues. Germline V gene lookup returns CDR1 SGHVS and CDR2 FNYEAQ. Trimming removed 7 bases at V and 8 bases at J, with 17 bases between. The CDR3 sequence: CASTLGLGGGYTF. The DNA for the CDR3 is TGTGCCAGCACCTTGGGACTGGGAGGGGGCTACACCTTC.

The CDR3 here is CSADSPSEQFF. The CDR3, as DNA: TGCAGTGCTGACTCACCTAGTGAGCAGTTCTTC. The chain uses TRBV20-1 and TRBJ2-1; no definite D call. The V and J ends lost 5 bases and 9 bases respectively, with 11 bases between them. The CDR3 spans 11 residues. Germline V lookup: CDR1 DFQATT, CDR2 SNEGSKA (reference sequence).